The 21 T cell receptor beta chains listed next were all sequenced from one sample in a study of cytotoxic CD8 clonotypes in ibrutinib-treated CLL. Measured with immunoSEQ multiplex PCR; TCRdb has only the in-frame clones, and not every one. The sample has 330,000 or so clones; about 61% are singletons. This specimen consisted of PBMCs, obtained after 36 months of ibrutinib treatment. The source is a human donor with chronic lymphocytic leukemia.

The rearrangement links TRBV9 to TRBJ1-2; D is possibly TRBD1 (5 bases). Germline V gene sequence: CDR1 SGDLS, CDR2 YYNGEE. The CDR3 is 13 amino acids. Trimming removed 4 bases at V and 4 bases at J, with 11 bases between. DNA of the CDR3: TGTGCCAGCAGCTCCGGGGGGAGCTATGGCTACACCTTC. It is translated as CASSSGGSYGYTF. The entire variable domain, with the rest obtained from reference TRBV9 and TRBJ1-2, is as follows: DSGVTQTPKHLITATGQRVTLRCSPRSGDLSVYWYQQSLDQGLQFLIQYYNGEERAKGNILERFSAQQFPDLHSELNLSSLELGDSALYFCASSSGGSYGYTFGSGTRLTVV.

As to this clone: Given a much more abundant clone one base away, this may be a read error. V is TRBV7-8 and J is TRBJ1-1; D is undetermined. Deletions cut 2 bases from V and 6 bases from J, with 4 bases between. Germline V gene sequence: CDR1 SGHVS, CDR2 FQNEAQ. CDR3 length: 11 amino acids. CDR3 nucleotide sequence: TGTGCCAGCAGCTTATACGCTGAAGCTTTCTTT. Amino acid sequence: CASSLYAEAFF.

The chain uses TRBV29-1 and TRBJ2-1; 9 bases align to TRBD2. The CDR3 extends over 14 amino acids. CDR1 SQVTM and CDR2 ANQGSEA come from the germline V gene. After removal of 4 bases from V and 3 bases from J, the junction contained 4 bases not matched to a gene. The CDR3 bases are TGCAGCGTTGCGGGCGGGAGGGGCTACAATGAGCAGTTCTTC. It specifies CSVAGGRGYNEQFF.

The gene calls are TRBV18 and TRBJ2-3; 12 bases map to TRBD2. Unmatched junction bases numbered 10, after V lost 5 bases and J lost 1 base. In germline, CDR1 is KGHSH, CDR2 LQKENI. The length of the CDR3 is 18 residues. CDR3 coding DNA: TGTGCCAGCTCATGGAGGCTAGCGGGAGGGCCGGGCACAGATACGCAGTATTTT. This translates into CASSWRLAGGPGTDTQYF.

CDR3: CASTFGGRSGNTIYF. DNA for the CDR3: TGCGCCAGCACCTTCGGGGGGCGCTCTGGAAACACCATATATTTT. The V gene is TRBV5-1, the J gene TRBJ1-3; tentative D call: TRBD1 (6 bases). Between the trimmed V and J ends, which lost 6 bases and 0 bases, there was a span of 13 bases. This CDR3 comprises 15 residues. Germline V CDR1 and CDR2: SGHRS, YFSETQ.

V is TRBV18 and J is TRBJ2-7, with 9 bases matching TRBD1. This CDR3 contains 14 residues. V lost 2 bases, J lost 3 bases, and 2 bases stayed unmatched. Looked up from germline, CDR1 is KGHSH and CDR2 is LQKENI. The CDR3 DNA is TGTGCCAGCTCACCAAGACAGGGGGGCTACGAGCAGTACTTC. This translates into CASSPRQGGYEQYF.

The gene calls are TRBV28 and TRBJ1-5; unclear D gene. In germline, CDR1 is MDHEN, CDR2 SYDVKM. V lost 10 bases to trimming and J lost 2 bases, with 15 bases between them. This CDR3 has 14 residues. The CDR3 bases are TGTGCCACCTACCGGGGAATGGGCAATCAGCCCCAGCATTTT. Translated: CATYRGMGNQPQHF.

As concerns this clone: One end of the junction does not line up with germline, which may come from a read error. This sequence joins TRBV6-1 and TRBJ2-7; TRBD2 matches at 7 bases. Germline values: CDR1 MNHNS, CDR2 SASEGT. CDR3 size: 11 residues. For the CDR3, the DNA is TGTGCCAGCAGTGAATGGGGGGGTCCCCTCTTC. Amino acids: CASSEWGGPLF.

This clone occurred a few times. The V and J genes are TRBV7-8 and TRBJ2-3; D perhaps matches TRBD1 (5 bases). V was shortened by 6 bases and J by 4 bases, with 11 bases between the two germline ends. From germline, CDR1 is SGHVS and CDR2 FQNEAQ. The CDR3 has 13 amino acids. In nucleotides, the CDR3 is TGTGCCAGCAGGGGGCAGCTGCCAGATACGCAGTATTTT. Its translation is CASRGQLPDTQYF.

This sequence joins TRBV5-1 and TRBJ1-1; TRBD1 is a possible D gene (5 bases). Germline lookup yields CDR1 SGHRS and CDR2 YFSETQ. Between the trimmed V and J ends, which lost 0 bases and 0 bases, there was a span of 9 bases. This CDR3 is built from 15 residues. In DNA form, the CDR3 reads TGCGCCAGCAGCTTGGGGGCAGGGTTGAACACTGAAGCTTTCTTT. Translation gives CASSLGAGLNTEAFF.

CDR3 residues: CASTGTLYGEQFF. CDR3 coding DNA: TGTGCCAGCACCGGGACCCTCTACGGTGAGCAGTTCTTC. The chain is built from TRBV5-5 and TRBJ2-1; possibly TRBD1 or TRBD2 for D (5 bases each). The germline V gene has CDR1 SGHKS and CDR2 YYEKEE (reference sequence). V lost 6 bases, J lost 9 bases, and 16 bases lay in between. The CDR3 spans 13 residues.

The genes are TRBV18 and TRBJ2-5; D remains ambiguous. Trimming took off 3 bases at V and 0 bases at J, with 14 bases between the two ends. The germline V gene encodes CDR1 KGHSH and CDR2 LQKENI. This CDR3 region has 16 residues. Here the CDR3 reads CASSPQYTDNQETQYF. CDR3 DNA sequence: TGTGCCAGCTCACCTCAGTACACAGATAACCAAGAGACCCAGTACTTC.

The rearrangement joins TRBV10-3 to TRBJ2-5, with 8 bases identical to TRBD1. This CDR3 is 15 amino acids long. Germline CDR1 reads ENHRY; CDR2 reads SYGVKD. The ends lost 4 bases at V and 5 bases at J; junction bases unmatched: 9. In DNA form, the CDR3 reads TGTGCCATCAGTGGCCGGACAGGGATGGATGAGACCCAGTACTTC. This gives the protein CAISGRTGMDETQYF.

The CDR3 bases are TGTGCCAGCAGCTTAACAAGGGGACCTGGAAACACCATATATTTT. Its translation: CASSLTRGPGNTIYF. The chain uses TRBV7-2 and TRBJ1-3; the D gene is possibly TRBD1 (5 bases). Germline V CDR1 and CDR2: SGHTA, FQGNSA. CDR3 length: 15 residues. V dropped 2 bases and J dropped 2 bases, with 10 bases sitting between them.

In this sample, this clone turned up a few times. The chain uses TRBV6-5 and TRBJ2-5; D is perhaps TRBD2 (5 bases). CDR1 is MNHEY, CDR2 SVGAGI, per germline. Trimming cost V 7 bases and J 1 base, with 13 bases left between them. The CDR3 runs 14 residues. In DNA form, the CDR3 reads TGTGCCAGCAAAATCGGAGCGGTCCAAGAGACCCAGTACTTC. It specifies CASKIGAVQETQYF.

In this sample, this clone turned up a few times. The chain recombines TRBV27 with TRBJ2-7, with D possibly matching TRBD2 (6 bases). Germline-derived CDR1 and CDR2 are MNHEY and SMNVEV (reference sequence). Between the trimmed V and J ends, which lost 4 bases and 2 bases, there was a span of 9 bases. CDR3 length: 13 amino acids. The CDR3: CASSSTSTYEQYF. CDR3 DNA: TGTGCCAGCAGTTCGACTAGTACCTACGAGCAGTACTTC.

The chain carries TRBV7-2 and TRBJ2-7, with no clear D. The CDR3 runs to 15 residues. V was trimmed by 1 base and J by 3 bases, leaving 13 bases between them. Germline V gene sequence: CDR1 SGHTA, CDR2 FQGNSA. DNA of the CDR3: TGTGCCAGCAGCTTAGTTTCGTACAGCAACTACGAGCAGTACTTC. Protein sequence: CASSLVSYSNYEQYF. The complete variable domain, with remaining parts taken from reference TRBV7-2 and TRBJ2-7, reads GAGVSQSPSNKVTEKGKDVELRCDPISGHTALYWYRQSLGQGLEFLIYFQGNSAPDKSGLPSDRFSAERTGGSVSTLTIQRTQQEDSAVYLCASSLVSYSNYEQYFGPGTRLTVT.

This clone turned up a few times. The gene calls are TRBV11-2 and TRBJ2-4, with D perhaps TRBD1 (6 bases). With 5 bases removed from V and 2 bases from J, the gap between germline ends came to 22 bases. Looked up from germline, CDR1 is SGHAT and CDR2 is FQNNGV. There are 18 residues in the CDR3. CDR3 amino acids: CASSARALAGDPKNIQYF. CDR3 nucleotide sequence: TGTGCCAGCAGCGCCCGAGCTTTGGCAGGGGACCCCAAAAACATTCAGTACTTC.

This sequence joins TRBV28 and TRBJ1-1, with 9 bases that match TRBD1. Germline values: CDR1 MDHEN, CDR2 SYDVKM. V dropped 6 bases and J dropped 4; count of bases not matched to a gene: 3. This CDR3 has 13 amino acids. The CDR3 DNA reads TGTGCCAGCAGGACAGGGGGTGTCACTGAAGCTTTCTTT. This codes for CASRTGGVTEAFF.

The J gene is TRBJ1-1, the V gene TRBV6-4; 7 nucleotides agree with TRBD1. The CDR3 totals 13 residues. V shed 6 bases, J shed 6 bases, and the junction held 7 bases outside the gene matches. The germline gives CDR1 MRHNA, CDR2 SNTAGT. Written as DNA, the CDR3 is TGTGCCAGCAGAGTTTCGACAGGGTCTGAAGCTTTCTTT. Residues: CASRVSTGSEAFF.

This clone was counted a few times. J is TRBJ1-5 and V is TRBV9, with unresolved D. Germline CDR1 SGDLS, CDR2 YYNGEE. The CDR3 is 14 residues long. The V gene lost 3 bases and the J gene lost 3 bases, with 10 bases spanning the gap. The CDR3 spells CASSDTAANQPQHF. The CDR3 region has the DNA TGTGCCAGCAGCGACACAGCCGCCAATCAGCCCCAGCATTTT.